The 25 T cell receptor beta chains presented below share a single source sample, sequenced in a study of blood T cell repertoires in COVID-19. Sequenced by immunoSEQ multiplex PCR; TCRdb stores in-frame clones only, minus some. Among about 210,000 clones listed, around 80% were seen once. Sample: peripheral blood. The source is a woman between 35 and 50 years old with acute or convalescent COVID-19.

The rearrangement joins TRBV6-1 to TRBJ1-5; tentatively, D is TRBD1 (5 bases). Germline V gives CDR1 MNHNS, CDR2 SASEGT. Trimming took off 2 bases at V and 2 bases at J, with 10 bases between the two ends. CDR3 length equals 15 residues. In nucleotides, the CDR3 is TGTGCCAGCAGTGAATGGACCAGGGGCAATCAGCCCCAGCATTTT. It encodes CASSEWTRGNQPQHF.

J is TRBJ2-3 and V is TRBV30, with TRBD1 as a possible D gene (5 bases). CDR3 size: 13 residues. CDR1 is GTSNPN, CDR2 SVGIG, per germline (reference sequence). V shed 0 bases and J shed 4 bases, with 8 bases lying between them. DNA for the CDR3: TGTGCCTGGAGTGTAGAAGGGGCAGATACGCAGTATTTT. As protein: CAWSVEGADTQYF.

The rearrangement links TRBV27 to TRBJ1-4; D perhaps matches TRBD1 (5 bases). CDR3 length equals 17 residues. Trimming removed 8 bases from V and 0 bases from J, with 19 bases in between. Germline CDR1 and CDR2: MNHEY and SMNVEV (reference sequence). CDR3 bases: TGTGCCAGCTTCTACGGGGGGGGGTACTCAACTAATGAAAAACTGTTTTTT. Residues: CASFYGGGYSTNEKLFF.

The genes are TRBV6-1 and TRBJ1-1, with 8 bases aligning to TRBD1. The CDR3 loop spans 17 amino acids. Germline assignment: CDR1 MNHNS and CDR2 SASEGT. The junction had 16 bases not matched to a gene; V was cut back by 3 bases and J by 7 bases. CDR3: CASSDRTGQRGSGEAFF. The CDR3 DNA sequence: TGTGCCAGCAGTGACCGGACAGGGCAAAGGGGCTCCGGTGAAGCTTTCTTT.

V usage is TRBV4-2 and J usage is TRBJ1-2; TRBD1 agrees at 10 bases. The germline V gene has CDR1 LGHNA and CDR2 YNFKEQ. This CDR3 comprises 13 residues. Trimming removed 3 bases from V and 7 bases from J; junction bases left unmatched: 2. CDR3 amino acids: CASSQTGGRGYTF. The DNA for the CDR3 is TGTGCCAGCAGCCAGACAGGGGGCCGTGGCTACACCTTC.

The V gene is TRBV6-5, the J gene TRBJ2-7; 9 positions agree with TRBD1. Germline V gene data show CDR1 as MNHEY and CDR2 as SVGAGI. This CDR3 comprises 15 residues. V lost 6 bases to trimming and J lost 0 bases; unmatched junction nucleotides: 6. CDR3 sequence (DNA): TGTGCCAGCAGACCCTGGACAGGGGACTCCTACGAGCAGTACTTC. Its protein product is CASRPWTGDSYEQYF.

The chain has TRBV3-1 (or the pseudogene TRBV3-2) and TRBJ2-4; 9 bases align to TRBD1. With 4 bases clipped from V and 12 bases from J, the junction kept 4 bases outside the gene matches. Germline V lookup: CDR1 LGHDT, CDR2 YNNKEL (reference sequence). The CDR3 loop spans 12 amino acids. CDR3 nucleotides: TGTGCCAGCAGCCTATCGGACAGGGGTCAGTACTTC. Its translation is CASSLSDRGQYF.

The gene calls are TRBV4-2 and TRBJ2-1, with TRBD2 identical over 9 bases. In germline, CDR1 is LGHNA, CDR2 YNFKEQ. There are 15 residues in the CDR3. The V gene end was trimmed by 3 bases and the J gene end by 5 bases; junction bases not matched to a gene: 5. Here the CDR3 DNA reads TGTGCCAGCAGCCACGAGCGGGGGGCCAACAATGAGCAGTTCTTC. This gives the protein CASSHERGANNEQFF.

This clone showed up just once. CDR3 nucleotides: TGCGCCAGCAGCCGAGGATCCAATAATGAAAAACTGTTTTTT. Amino acids: CASSRGSNNEKLFF. The chain has TRBV5-1 and TRBJ1-4, with D unclear. The CDR3 covers 14 residues. The V gene lost 4 bases and the J gene lost 4 bases, with 11 bases spanning the gap. The germline V gene has CDR1 SGHRS and CDR2 YFSETQ.

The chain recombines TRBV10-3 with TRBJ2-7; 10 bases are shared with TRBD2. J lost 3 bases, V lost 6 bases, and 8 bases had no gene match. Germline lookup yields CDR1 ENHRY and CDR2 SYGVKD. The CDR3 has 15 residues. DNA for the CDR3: TGTGCCATCAGGGATTTAGCGGGGGGCAACTACGAGCAGTACTTC. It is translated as CAIRDLAGGNYEQYF.

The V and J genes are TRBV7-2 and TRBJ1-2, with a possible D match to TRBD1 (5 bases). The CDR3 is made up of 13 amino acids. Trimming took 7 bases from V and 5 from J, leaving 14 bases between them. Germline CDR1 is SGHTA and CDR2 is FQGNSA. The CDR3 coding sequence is TGTGCCAGCACCCTGGACAACCTATATGGCTACACCTTC. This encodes CASTLDNLYGYTF.

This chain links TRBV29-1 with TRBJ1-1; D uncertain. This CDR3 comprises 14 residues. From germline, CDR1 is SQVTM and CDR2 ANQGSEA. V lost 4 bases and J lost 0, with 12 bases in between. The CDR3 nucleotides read TGCAGCGTTGGAAAGTCGGTGCTGAACACTGAAGCTTTCTTT. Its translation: CSVGKSVLNTEAFF.

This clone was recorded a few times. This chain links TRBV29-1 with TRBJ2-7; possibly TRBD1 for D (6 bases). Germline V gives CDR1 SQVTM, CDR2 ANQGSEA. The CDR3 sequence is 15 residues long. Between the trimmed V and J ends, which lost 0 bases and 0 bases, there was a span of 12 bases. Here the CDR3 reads CSVEEGDNPSYEQYF. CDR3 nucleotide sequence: TGCAGCGTTGAAGAGGGGGACAACCCCTCCTACGAGCAGTACTTC.

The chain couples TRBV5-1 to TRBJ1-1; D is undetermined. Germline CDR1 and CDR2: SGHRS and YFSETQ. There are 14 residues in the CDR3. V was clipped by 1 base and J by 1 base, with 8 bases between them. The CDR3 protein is CASSLWHPNTEAFF. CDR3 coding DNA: TGCGCCAGCAGCTTGTGGCACCCGAACACTGAAGCTTTCTTT.

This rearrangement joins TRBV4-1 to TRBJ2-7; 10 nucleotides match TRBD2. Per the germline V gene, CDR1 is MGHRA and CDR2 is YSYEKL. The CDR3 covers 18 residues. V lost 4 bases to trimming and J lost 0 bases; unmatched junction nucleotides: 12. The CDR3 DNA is TGCGCCAGCAGCCCCTTACCTCCCCTAGCGGGAGACTCCTACGAGCAGTACTTC. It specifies CASSPLPPLAGDSYEQYF.

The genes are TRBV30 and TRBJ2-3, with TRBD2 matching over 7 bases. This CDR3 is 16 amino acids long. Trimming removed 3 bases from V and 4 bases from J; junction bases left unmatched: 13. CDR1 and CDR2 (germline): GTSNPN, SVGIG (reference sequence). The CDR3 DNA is TGTGCCTGGAGAGGAAGAAGGGCGGGGGAGGCAGATACGCAGTATTTT. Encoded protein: CAWRGRRAGEADTQYF.

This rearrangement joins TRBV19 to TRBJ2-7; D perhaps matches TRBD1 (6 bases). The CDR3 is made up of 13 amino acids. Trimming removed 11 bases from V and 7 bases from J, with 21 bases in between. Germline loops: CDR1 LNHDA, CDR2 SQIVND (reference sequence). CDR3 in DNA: TGTGCCGCCGGTCCCAGGGGACCGGGGGAGCAGTACTTC. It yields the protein CAAGPRGPGEQYF.

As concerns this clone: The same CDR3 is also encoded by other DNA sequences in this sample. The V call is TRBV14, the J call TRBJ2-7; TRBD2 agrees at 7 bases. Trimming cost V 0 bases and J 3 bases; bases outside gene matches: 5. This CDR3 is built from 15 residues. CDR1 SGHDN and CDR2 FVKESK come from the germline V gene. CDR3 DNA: TGTGCCAGCAGCCAAGAGTCTAGCGGAATCTACGAGCAGTACTTC. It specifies CASSQESSGIYEQYF.

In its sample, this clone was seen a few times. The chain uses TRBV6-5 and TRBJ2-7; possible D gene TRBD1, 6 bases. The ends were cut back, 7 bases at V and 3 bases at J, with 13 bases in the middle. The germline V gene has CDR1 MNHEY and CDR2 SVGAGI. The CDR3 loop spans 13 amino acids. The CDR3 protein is CASNPTGIYEQYF. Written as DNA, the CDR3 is TGTGCCAGCAACCCAACAGGGATCTACGAGCAGTACTTC.

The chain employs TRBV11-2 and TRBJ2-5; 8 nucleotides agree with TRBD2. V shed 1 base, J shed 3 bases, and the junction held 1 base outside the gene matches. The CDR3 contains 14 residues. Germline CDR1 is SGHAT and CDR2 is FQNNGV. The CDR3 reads CASSLGGLEETQYF. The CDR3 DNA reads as TGTGCCAGCAGCTTAGGGGGACTAGAAGAGACCCAGTACTTC.

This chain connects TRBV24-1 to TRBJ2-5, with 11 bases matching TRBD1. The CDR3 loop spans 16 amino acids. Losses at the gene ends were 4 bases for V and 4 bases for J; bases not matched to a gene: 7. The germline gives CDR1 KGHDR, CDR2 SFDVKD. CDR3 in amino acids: CATSELWTGGLETQYF. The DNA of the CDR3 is TGTGCCACCAGTGAACTCTGGACAGGGGGCTTAGAGACCCAGTACTTC.

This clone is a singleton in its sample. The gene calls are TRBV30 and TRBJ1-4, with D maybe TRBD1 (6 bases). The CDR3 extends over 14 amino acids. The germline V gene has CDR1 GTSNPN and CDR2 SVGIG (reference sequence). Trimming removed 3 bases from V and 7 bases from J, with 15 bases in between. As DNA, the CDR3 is TGTGCCTGGAGCCGGGGCGGGGGCGGTGAAAAACTGTTTTTT. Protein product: CAWSRGGGGEKLFF.

CDR3 DNA: TGTGCCAGTAGAAGAGGGGCGGGACAGGGCTACGAGCAGTACTTC. This gives the protein CASRRGAGQGYEQYF. This chain joins TRBV19 and TRBJ2-7, with 9 bases identical to TRBD1. V lost 6 bases to trimming and J lost 3 bases; unmatched junction nucleotides: 9. CDR1 LNHDA and CDR2 SQIVND come from the germline V gene (reference sequence). The CDR3 contains 15 residues.

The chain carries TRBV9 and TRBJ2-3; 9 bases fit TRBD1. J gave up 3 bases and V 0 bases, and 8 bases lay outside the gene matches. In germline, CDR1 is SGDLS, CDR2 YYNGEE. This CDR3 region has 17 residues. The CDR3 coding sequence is TGTGCCAGCAGCGTAGGGAGGCGGGACAGGGTAACAGATACGCAGTATTTT. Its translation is CASSVGRRDRVTDTQYF.

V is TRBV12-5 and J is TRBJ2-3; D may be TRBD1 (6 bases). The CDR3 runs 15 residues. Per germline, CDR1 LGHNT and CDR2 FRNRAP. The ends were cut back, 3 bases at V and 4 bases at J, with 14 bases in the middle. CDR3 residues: CASGFGQGPADTQYF. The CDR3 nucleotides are TGTGCTAGTGGTTTCGGTCAGGGGCCGGCAGATACGCAGTATTTT.